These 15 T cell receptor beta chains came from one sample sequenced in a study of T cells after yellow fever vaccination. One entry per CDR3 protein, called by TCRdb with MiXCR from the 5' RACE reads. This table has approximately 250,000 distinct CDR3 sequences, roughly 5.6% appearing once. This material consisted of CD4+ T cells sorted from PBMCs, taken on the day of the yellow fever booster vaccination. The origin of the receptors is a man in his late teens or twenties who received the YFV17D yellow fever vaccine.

The CDR3 spells CASSLGRKIYGYTF. The CDR3 DNA sequence: TGTGCCAGCAGTTTAGGCAGAAAAATCTATGGCTACACCTTC. The rearrangement links TRBV12-3 or TRBV12-4 to TRBJ1-2, with unresolved D. V was pared by 1 base and J by 4 bases, with 10 bases between. CDR3 length equals 14 residues.

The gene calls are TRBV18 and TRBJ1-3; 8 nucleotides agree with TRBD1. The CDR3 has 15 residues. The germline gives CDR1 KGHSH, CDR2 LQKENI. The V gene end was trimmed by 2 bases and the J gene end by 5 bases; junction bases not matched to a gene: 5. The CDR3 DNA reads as TGTGCCAGCTCACCAAGCCAGGGGGCCAGAAACACCATATATTTT. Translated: CASSPSQGARNTIYF.

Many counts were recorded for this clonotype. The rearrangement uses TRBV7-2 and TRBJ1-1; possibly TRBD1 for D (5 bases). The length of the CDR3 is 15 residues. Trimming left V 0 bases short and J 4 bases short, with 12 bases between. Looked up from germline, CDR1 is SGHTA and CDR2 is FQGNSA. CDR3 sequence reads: CASSLALGGSTEAFF. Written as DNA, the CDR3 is TGTGCCAGCAGCTTAGCGTTGGGGGGTTCCACTGAAGCTTTCTTT.

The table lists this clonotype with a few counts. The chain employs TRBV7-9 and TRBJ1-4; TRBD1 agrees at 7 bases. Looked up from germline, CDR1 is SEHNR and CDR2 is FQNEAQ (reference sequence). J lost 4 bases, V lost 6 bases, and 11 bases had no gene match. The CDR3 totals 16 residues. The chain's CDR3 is CASSLTQGSVNEKLFF. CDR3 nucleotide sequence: TGTGCCAGCAGTCTCACACAGGGGTCGGTTAATGAAAAACTGTTTTTT.

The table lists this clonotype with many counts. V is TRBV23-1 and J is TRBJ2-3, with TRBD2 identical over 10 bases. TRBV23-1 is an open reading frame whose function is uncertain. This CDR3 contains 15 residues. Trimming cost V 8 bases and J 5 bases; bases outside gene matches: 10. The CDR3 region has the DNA TGCGCCAGCTGGGGGCTAGCGGGAGTGGTAGATACGCAGTATTTT. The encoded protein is CASWGLAGVVDTQYF.

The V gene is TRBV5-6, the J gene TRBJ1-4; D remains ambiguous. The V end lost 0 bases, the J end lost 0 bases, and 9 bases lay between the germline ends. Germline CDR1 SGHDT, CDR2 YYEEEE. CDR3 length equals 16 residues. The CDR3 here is CASSLGSAATNEKLFF. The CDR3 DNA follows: TGTGCCAGCAGCTTGGGGAGTGCTGCAACTAATGAAAAACTGTTTTTT.

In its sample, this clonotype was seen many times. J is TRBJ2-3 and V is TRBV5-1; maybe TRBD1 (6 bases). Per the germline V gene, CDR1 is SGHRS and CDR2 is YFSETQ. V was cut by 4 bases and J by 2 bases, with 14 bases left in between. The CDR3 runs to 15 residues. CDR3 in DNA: TGCGCCAGCAGCCCTCTTCGACAGGACACAGATACGCAGTATTTT. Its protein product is CASSPLRQDTDTQYF.

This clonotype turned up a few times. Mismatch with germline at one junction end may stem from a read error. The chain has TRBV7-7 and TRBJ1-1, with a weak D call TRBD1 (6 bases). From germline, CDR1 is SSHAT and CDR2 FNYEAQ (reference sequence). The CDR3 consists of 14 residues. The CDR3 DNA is TGTGCTAGCAGCGGTCAGGGGTTTTTGACTGAAGCTTTCTTT. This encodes CASSGQGFLTEAFF. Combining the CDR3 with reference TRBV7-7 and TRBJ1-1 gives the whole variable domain GAGVSQSPRYKVTKRGQDVTLRCDPISSHATLYWYQQALGQGPEFLTYFNYEAQPDKSGLPSDRFSAERPEGSISTLTIQRTEQRDSAMYRCASSGQGFLTEAFFGQGTRLTVV.

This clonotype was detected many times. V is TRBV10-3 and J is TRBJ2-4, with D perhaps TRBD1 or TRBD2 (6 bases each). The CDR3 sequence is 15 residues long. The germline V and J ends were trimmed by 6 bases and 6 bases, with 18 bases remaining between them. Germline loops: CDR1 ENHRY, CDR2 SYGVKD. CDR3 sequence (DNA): TGTGCCATCAGAGAGGGGGGCGGCCGGGGAAACATTCAGTACTTC. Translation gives CAIREGGGRGNIQYF.

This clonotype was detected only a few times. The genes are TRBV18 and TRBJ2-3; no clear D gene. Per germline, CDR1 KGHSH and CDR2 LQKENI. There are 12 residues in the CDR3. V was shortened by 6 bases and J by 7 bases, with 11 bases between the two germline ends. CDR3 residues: CASSESVNTQYF. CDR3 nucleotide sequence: TGTGCCAGCTCCGAATCAGTAAATACGCAGTATTTT.

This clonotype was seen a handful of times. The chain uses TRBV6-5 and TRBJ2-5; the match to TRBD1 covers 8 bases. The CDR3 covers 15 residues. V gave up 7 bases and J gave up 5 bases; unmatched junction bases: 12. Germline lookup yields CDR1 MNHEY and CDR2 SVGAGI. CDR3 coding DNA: TGTGCCAGCACGGAAACAGGGGGAAGGTTGGAGACCCAGTACTTC. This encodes CASTETGGRLETQYF.

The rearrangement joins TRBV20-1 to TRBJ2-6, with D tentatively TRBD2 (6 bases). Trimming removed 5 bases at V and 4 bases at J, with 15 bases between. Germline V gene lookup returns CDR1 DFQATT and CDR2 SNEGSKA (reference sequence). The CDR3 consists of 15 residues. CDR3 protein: CSAGGAGQGANVLTF. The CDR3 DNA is TGCAGTGCTGGCGGGGCGGGGCAAGGGGCCAACGTCCTGACTTTC.

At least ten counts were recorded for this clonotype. Here the CDR3 DNA reads TGTGCCAGCAGCTTAGGCGAAACCTTCAGGGATACGCAGTATTTT. This encodes CASSLGETFRDTQYF. This sequence joins TRBV7-3 and TRBJ2-3; no clear D gene. Germline V gene lookup returns CDR1 SGHTA and CDR2 FQGTGA. This CDR3 contains 15 residues. V was trimmed by 2 bases and J by 6 bases, leaving 15 bases between them.

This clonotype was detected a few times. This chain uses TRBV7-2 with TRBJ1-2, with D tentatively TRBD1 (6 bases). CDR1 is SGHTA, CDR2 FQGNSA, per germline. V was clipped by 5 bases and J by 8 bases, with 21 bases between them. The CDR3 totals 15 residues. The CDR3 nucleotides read TGTGCCAGCAGCGCTGAGGGTGGGGGCGCAGTAGGCTACACCTTC. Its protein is CASSAEGGGAVGYTF.

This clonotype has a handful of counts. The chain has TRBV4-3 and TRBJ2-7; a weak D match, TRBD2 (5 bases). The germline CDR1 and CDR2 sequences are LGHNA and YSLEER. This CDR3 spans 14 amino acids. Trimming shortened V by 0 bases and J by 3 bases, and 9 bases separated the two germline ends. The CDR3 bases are TGCGCCAGCAGCCAAGATCCCCGGGACTACGAGCAGTACTTC. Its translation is CASSQDPRDYEQYF.